This T cell receptor (beta chain) came from a study of blood T cells in healthy people across ages. Whole-study findings and limits: When one million T cells were used, diversity estimates were thought to be underestimates.

Primed by a sample-barcoded 5' primer and a J-beta primer mix, a second PCR proceeded for 7 to 11 cycles. TCRdb reprocessed the 5' RACE reads via MiXCR and lists one record per CDR3 protein. The sample holds 700,000 to 1,000,000 distinct CDR3 sequences, about 42% seen once. This clonotype has more than one count but fewer than ten. The target antigen is unknown. The CDR3 length is 12 residues. V dropped 5 bases and J dropped 10 bases, with 12 bases sitting between them. Germline V gives CDR1 SGHVS, CDR2 FNYEAQ. The TCR comes from a man in his 60s in good health. The rearrangement joins TRBV7-6 to TRBJ2-1; D could derive from TRBD1 or TRBD2 (5 bases each). The material sequenced was blood. CDR3 nucleotides: TGTGCCAGCAGCCCGGGGCCACCCGAGCAGTTCTTC. Translating gives CASSPGPPEQFF. Complete variable domain (other parts from reference TRBV7-6 and TRBJ2-1): GAGVSQSPRYKVTKRGQDVALRCDPISGHVSLYWYRQALGQGPEFLTYFNYEAQQDKSGLPNDRFSAERPEGSISTLTIQRTEQRDSAMYRCASSPGPPEQFFGPGTRLTVL.